This T cell receptor beta chain was sequenced during a study of shared clonotypes between healthy human individuals. Study in general: Per donor, three plates held CD4 naive cells, three held CD4 memory, two held CD8 naive and one held CD8 memory. General study findings and limits: Even with large depth, rarefaction showed that sorted-subset sequencing was incomplete. The represented genetic and exposure-history diversity was limited by the small number of donors.

Each of the donors was a healthy adult who was HIV-negative and had not had a recent acute infection or vaccination. Concerning this clone itself: What it recognizes is unknown.

Some clones are missing from TCRdb's copy, which holds only in-frame ones; the method was immunoSEQ multiplex PCR. This table has 2 million to 2.5 million clones, 90% to 95% appearing once. Sequencing used naive CD4+ T cells from PBMCs. The subset denotes: CD45RA+ positively selected. The receptor comes from a man between 18 and 29 years old in good health. Some clones in this sample may be carry-over from other donors' samples.

In DNA form, the CDR3 reads TGTGCCAGCAGCGAGAACACTGAAGCTTTCTTT. It translates to CASSENTEAFF. J is TRBJ1-1 and V is TRBV7-2; D gene unclear. Deletions cut 5 bases from V and 1 base from J, with 2 bases between. The CDR3 spans 11 residues. CDR1 and CDR2 from the germline V gene are SGHTA and FQGNSA.